Listed below are T cell receptor beta chains from one sample, sequenced in a study of low-dose radiotherapy and immunotherapy resistance in tumors. TCRdb re-called the reads with MiXCR, one entry per CDR3 protein. The sample yields approximately 90,000 distinct CDR3 sequences, just under 9.5% seen once. The source was PBMCs, collected before treatment. These receptors were obtained from a male donor with prostate cancer. Each CDR3 is given with its conserved first and last residue. The D gene is left open where the match is weak. A clone size is listed for some rows: how often the clone was seen (once, few, many), or a class if it is expanded.

CDR3aa | CDR3nt | j_gene | v_gene | d_gene | abundance
CASSQDLGSSYNEQFF | TGTGCCAGCAGCCAAGATCTAGGGAGCTCCTACAATGAGCAGTTCTTC | TRBJ2-1 | TRBV4-2 | NA | many
CSAGPDSYEQYF | TGCAGTGCTGGGCCGGACAGCTACGAGCAGTACTTC | TRBJ2-7 | TRBV20-1 | NA | many
CASSRESGAGELFF | TGTGCCAGCAGCCGCGAGTCCGGTGCCGGGGAGCTGTTTTTT | TRBJ2-2 | TRBV7-2 | NA | many
CASSQDQGSQPQHF | TGCGCCAGCAGCCAAGATCAGGGCTCTCAGCCCCAGCATTTT | TRBJ1-5 | TRBV1 | NA | NA
CASSGTGMRNQPQHF | TGTGCCAGCAGTGGCACAGGGATGAGGAACCAGCCCCAGCATTTT | TRBJ1-5 | TRBV12-3/TRBV12-4 | NA | many
CASSEGTGLGELVFF | TGTGCCAGCAGTGAGGGGACGGGACTCGGGGAGCTGGTTTTTTTT | TRBJ2-2 | TRBV28 | NA | NA
CASSQDLATGYGYTF | TGCGCCAGCAGCCAAGACCTCGCCACGGGGTATGGCTACACCTTC | TRBJ1-2 | TRBV4-3 | NA | many
CASSLAPQPQHF | TGTGCCAGCAGTTTAGCCCCCCAGCCCCAGCATTTT | TRBJ1-5 | TRBV28 | NA | many
CGSSSRKGDATNEKLFF | TGTGGCAGCAGTTCTCGGAAGGGCGACGCAACTAATGAAAAACTGTTTTTT | TRBJ1-4 | TRBV6-5 | NA | many
CASAGGEKLFF | TGTGCCAGCGCAGGGGGAGAAAAACTGTTTTTT | TRBJ1-4 | TRBV6-2/TRBV6-3 | TRBD1 | many
CASSTAGQTLSGNTIYF | TGTGCCAGCAGCACGGCCGGGCAGACTCTCTCTGGAAACACCATATATTTT | TRBJ1-3 | TRBV7-8 | NA | many
CASSPSDNTEAFF | TGTGCCAGCTCACCATCCGATAACACTGAAGCTTTCTTT | TRBJ1-1 | TRBV18 | NA | many
CASSRTTGGLYEQYF | TGCGCCAGCAGCCGGACAACTGGGGGATTATACGAGCAGTACTTC | TRBJ2-7 | TRBV5-1 | NA | many
CASASRGRSSYEQYF | TGTGCCAGCGCGTCCCGGGGGCGATCCTCCTACGAGCAGTACTTC | TRBJ2-7 | TRBV27 | NA | many
CASSPARNEQFF | TGTGCCAGCTCACCTGCGCGGAATGAGCAGTTCTTC | TRBJ2-1 | TRBV18 | NA | many
CASSEGDRVLVNREYF | TGTGCCAGCAGTGAAGGGGACAGGGTTCTTGTTAACCGGGAGTACTTC | TRBJ2-7 | TRBV2 | TRBD1 | many
CASSVLGTGELFF | TGTGCCAGCAGCGTACTGGGGACCGGGGAGCTGTTTTTT | TRBJ2-2 | TRBV9 | NA | many
CASSSLNAREKLFF | TGTGCCAGCAGTTCCCTCAACGCTCGGGAAAAACTGTTTTTT | TRBJ1-4 | TRBV6-2/TRBV6-3 | NA | many